The 23 T cell receptor beta chains below come from one sample, sequenced in a study of long-term antiretroviral therapy in people with HIV. Survey-level resolution applied to immunoSEQ assay v3.0. Sequencing was performed with immunoSEQ multiplex PCR; in TCRdb, only in-frame clones are kept and a portion is missing. The sample lists over 25,000 clones; roughly 90% were seen once. The sequences come from unsorted PBMCs, collected 0.5 years after starting antiretroviral therapy. The receptors derive from a young woman with HIV.

The genes are TRBV10-1 and TRBJ2-1, with 8 bases matching TRBD2. The CDR3 is 15 residues long. V dropped 3 bases and J dropped 5; count of bases not matched to a gene: 6. Germline V gene lookup returns CDR1 WNHNN and CDR2 SYGVQD (reference sequence). For the CDR3, the DNA is TGCGCCAGCAGTGAAAAACTAGCGGAAAACAATGAGCAGTTCTTC. The encoded protein is CASSEKLAENNEQFF.

The chain joins TRBV18 to TRBJ2-2, with D unresolved. Trimming stripped 0 bases from V and 0 bases from J, with 8 bases between. The CDR3 is made up of 16 amino acids. Germline lookup yields CDR1 KGHSH and CDR2 LQKENI. CDR3 protein: CASSPPGFANTGELFF. The CDR3 nucleotides are TGTGCCAGCTCACCACCAGGCTTCGCGAACACCGGGGAGCTGTTTTTT.

This clone was seen only a few times. This chain joins TRBV19 and TRBJ2-3; TRBD2 aligns across 12 bases. The V segment lost 3 bases and the J segment 4 bases; nucleotides outside the gene matches: 2. The CDR3 is 15 amino acids. Germline V gene sequence: CDR1 LNHDA, CDR2 SQIVND (reference sequence). Here the CDR3 DNA reads TGTGCCAGTAGTATGACTAGCGGGAGTCCAGATACGCAGTATTTT. It encodes CASSMTSGSPDTQYF.

The J gene is TRBJ1-2, the V gene TRBV5-4; tentative D call: TRBD1 (6 bases). Per the germline V gene, CDR1 is SGHNT and CDR2 is YYREEE (reference sequence). V dropped 5 bases and J dropped 4 bases, with 21 bases sitting between them. This CDR3 is 16 amino acids long. Here the CDR3 reads CASSPPRGRAGYGYTF. The CDR3 DNA reads as TGTGCCAGCAGTCCACCTCGGGGGCGCGCTGGCTATGGCTACACCTTC.

The V and J genes are TRBV6-5 and TRBJ2-5; D remains ambiguous. The CDR3 is 15 residues long. V was cut by 0 bases and J by 5 bases, with 13 bases left in between. Germline values: CDR1 MNHEY, CDR2 SVGAGI. CDR3 in amino acids: CASSYSPFGGETQYF. The CDR3 DNA is TGTGCCAGCAGTTACTCGCCTTTCGGTGGGGAGACCCAGTACTTC.

The J gene is TRBJ2-3, the V gene TRBV5-6, with 8 bases identical to TRBD1. Germline V gene data show CDR1 as SGHDT and CDR2 as YYEEEE. CDR3 length: 13 residues. With V trimmed by 4 bases and J by 9 bases, 7 bases remained unmatched. CDR3 sequence: CASSLRTGQTQYF. The CDR3 coding sequence is TGTGCCAGCAGCCTGCGGACAGGGCAAACGCAGTATTTT.

This clone was seen a handful of times. The V call is TRBV2, the J call TRBJ2-7, with 8 bases identical to TRBD1. Trimming cost V 6 bases and J 6 bases; bases outside gene matches: 16. The germline V gene encodes CDR1 SNHLY and CDR2 FYNNEI. CDR3 length equals 16 residues. CDR3 in amino acids: CASREYPGTGALEQYF. The CDR3 region has the DNA TGTGCCAGCAGAGAATACCCCGGGACAGGAGCACTCGAGCAGTACTTC.

The genes are TRBV14 and TRBJ2-7; 7 bases fit TRBD2. The V segment lost 2 bases and the J segment 0 bases; nucleotides outside the gene matches: 7. Germline CDR1 is SGHDN and CDR2 is FVKESK. CDR3 length: 16 residues. CDR3 amino acids: CASSQIAGQNSYEQYF. CDR3 bases: TGTGCCAGCAGCCAAATAGCGGGCCAAAACTCCTACGAGCAGTACTTC.

This chain joins TRBV9 and TRBJ2-1; weak D call: TRBD1 (7 bases). The germline gives CDR1 SGDLS, CDR2 YYNGEE. The CDR3 length is 14 residues. Trimming left V 0 bases short and J 7 bases short, with 11 bases between. The CDR3 bases are TGTGCCAGCAGCGTAGGTTCAGGGGGGAATGAGCAGTTCTTC. Translating it yields CASSVGSGGNEQFF.

J is TRBJ2-7 and V is TRBV19; D might be TRBD2 (6 bases). The CDR3 length is 15 residues. Trimming shortened V by 3 bases and J by 7 bases, and 19 bases separated the two germline ends. The germline V gene has CDR1 LNHDA and CDR2 SQIVND (reference sequence). CDR3 DNA sequence: TGTGCCAGTAGTATCCTAGGCACGGGGGTGAGGGAGCAGTACTTC. It encodes CASSILGTGVREQYF.

This sequence joins TRBV6-6 and TRBJ1-5, with unresolved D. The CDR3 covers 13 residues. Trimming cost V 0 bases and J 5 bases, with 5 bases left between them. In germline, CDR1 is MNHNY, CDR2 SVGAGI (reference sequence). The CDR3 DNA follows: TGTGCCAGCAGTTACTCCCCCTATCAGCCCCAGCATTTT. This gives the protein CASSYSPYQPQHF.

This chain uses TRBV29-1 with TRBJ2-7, with D perhaps assigned TRBD1 or TRBD2 (5 bases each). The CDR3 is 13 residues long. Germline-derived CDR1 and CDR2 are SQVTM and ANQGSEA. With 6 bases removed from V and 3 bases from J, the gap between germline ends came to 15 bases. The CDR3: CSVSHGTLYEQYF. The DNA of the CDR3 is TGCAGCGTCAGCCACGGGACCCTCTACGAGCAGTACTTC.

The chain carries TRBV7-3 and TRBJ1-1, with unresolved D. In germline, CDR1 is SGHTA, CDR2 FQGTGA. This CDR3 comprises 11 residues. Trimming removed 2 bases at V and 8 bases at J, with 6 bases between. CDR3 region: CASSLRREAFF. For the CDR3, the DNA is TGTGCCAGCAGCTTACGACGGGAAGCTTTCTTT. The full variable domain, completed using reference TRBV7-3 and TRBJ1-1, is GAGVSQTPSNKVTEKGKYVELRCDPISGHTALYWYRQSLGQGPEFLIYFQGTGAADDSGLPNDRFFAVRPEGSVSTLKIQRTERGDSAVYLCASSLRREAFFGQGTRLTVV.

This chain connects TRBV19 to TRBJ1-2; 8 nucleotides line up with TRBD1. Germline V gene data show CDR1 as LNHDA and CDR2 as SQIVND (reference sequence). V was pared by 10 bases and J by 5 bases, with 3 bases of the junction left unmatched. This CDR3 has 11 residues. CDR3 sequence: CATQGAYGYTF. The DNA of the CDR3 is TGTGCCACGCAGGGGGCATATGGCTACACCTTC.

This rearrangement joins TRBV6-4 to TRBJ1-1; no clear D gene. CDR3 length equals 13 residues. Germline V gene sequence: CDR1 MRHNA, CDR2 SNTAGT. V was clipped by 2 bases and J by 1 base, with 5 bases between them. The CDR3 sequence: CASSDQWNTEAFF. The CDR3 bases are TGTGCCAGCAGTGACCAGTGGAACACTGAAGCTTTCTTT.

The chain combines TRBV19 with TRBJ1-1; TRBD1 agrees at 7 bases. Per germline, CDR1 LNHDA and CDR2 SQIVND (reference sequence). With V trimmed by 7 bases and J by 0 bases, 11 bases remained unmatched. This CDR3 has 16 residues. The CDR3: CASTTIRTGLNTEAFF. The CDR3 nucleotides read TGTGCCAGTACCACGATAAGGACAGGATTGAACACTGAAGCTTTCTTT.

The chain joins TRBV6-4 to TRBJ2-2, with D possibly matching TRBD2 (7 bases). Per the germline V gene, CDR1 is MRHNA and CDR2 is SNTAGT. The ends were cut back, 10 bases at V and 5 bases at J, with 14 bases in the middle. There are 13 residues in the CDR3. CDR3 sequence: CATRKGGTGELFF. CDR3 DNA sequence: TGTGCCACCCGGAAGGGGGGGACCGGGGAGCTGTTTTTT.

The chain couples TRBV9 to TRBJ2-7; no definite D call. Trimming shortened V by 8 bases and J by 0 bases, and 9 bases separated the two germline ends. From germline, CDR1 is SGDLS and CDR2 YYNGEE. The CDR3 consists of 12 residues. In DNA, the CDR3 is TGTGCCAGTGGCCCAGGCTCCTACGAGCAGTACTTC. Translation gives CASGPGSYEQYF.

The V and J genes are TRBV28 and TRBJ2-7; TRBD2 aligns across 11 bases. Germline V gene lookup returns CDR1 MDHEN and CDR2 SYDVKM. Unmatched junction bases numbered 4, after V lost 4 bases and J lost 5 bases. The CDR3 totals 14 residues. The CDR3 nucleotides are TGTGCCAGCAGTTCTAGCGGGAGGTACAACGAGCAGTACTTC. This codes for CASSSSGRYNEQYF.

V usage is TRBV18 and J usage is TRBJ2-5; unclear D gene. Per germline, CDR1 KGHSH and CDR2 LQKENI. V lost 1 base, J lost 4 bases, and 4 bases lay in between. The length of the CDR3 is 12 residues. The chain's CDR3 is CASSPLGETQYF. CDR3 nucleotides: TGTGCCAGCTCACCACTGGGAGAGACCCAGTACTTC.

The gene calls are TRBV5-1 and TRBJ2-1; no definite D call. Trimming took off 0 bases at V and 7 bases at J, with 2 bases between the two ends. The CDR3 runs 11 residues. Germline assignment: CDR1 SGHRS and CDR2 YFSETQ. The CDR3 DNA follows: TGCGCCAGCAGCTTGGCTAATGAGCAGTTCTTC. It is translated as CASSLANEQFF.

J is TRBJ1-5 and V is TRBV27; D unclear. Germline V lookup: CDR1 MNHEY, CDR2 SMNVEV (reference sequence). The CDR3 extends over 14 amino acids. Trimming left V 2 bases short and J 0 bases short, with 5 bases between. CDR3 sequence (DNA): TGTGCCAGCAGTTTAGGTTATAGCAATCAGCCCCAGCATTTT. This encodes CASSLGYSNQPQHF.

The chain couples TRBV6-6 to TRBJ2-2; unclear D gene. CDR3 length: 16 amino acids. V dropped 4 bases and J dropped 1 base, with 13 bases sitting between them. CDR1 and CDR2 (germline): MNHNY, SVGAGI (reference sequence). CDR3 loop: CASSSLGGVNTGELFF. The CDR3 DNA reads TGTGCCAGCAGTTCCCTAGGTGGCGTGAACACCGGGGAGCTGTTTTTT.